The source of this T cell receptor (beta chain) is a study of tumor-infiltrating lymphocytes in primary liver carcinoma. Study-wide results and limits: Lower overlap was observed for tumor-adjacent and tumor-blood pairs relative to tumor region pairs.

A primer matching the constant region was used to make TCR beta cDNA from 450 to 550 ng of total RNA. A slightly modified ARM-PCR protocol with three nested multiplex PCR rounds produced these TCR beta libraries. PCR rounds one and two used TRBV1-TRBV30 forward primers with a C-beta reverse primer for 9 to 10 cycles each. TCRdb re-derived calls from the multiplex PCR reads in MiXCR, one entry per CDR3 protein. The table has approximately 190,000 distinct CDR3 sequences, over 80% seen once. Worth noting for this clonotype: Its specificity is unknown. At one end, the junction sequence differs from germline, possibly due to a read error.

This CDR3 region has 20 residues. The germline V gene has CDR1 SGHDT and CDR2 YYEEEE. Co-extraction of RNA and DNA was performed on about 20-32 mg of unsorted bulk tissue. Input material: tumor tissue from primary liver carcinoma. V gene TRBV5-6 combines with J gene TRBJ2-2; 7 bases align to TRBD2. The sequence derives from a man aged 40-49 years with primary liver carcinoma and hepatitis B virus infection. The CDR3 DNA reads as TGTGGCAGCAGCTTAGTAATCAGTGGCGGGAGCCATAGGAACACCGGGGAGCTGTTTTTT. Encoded protein: CGSSLVISGGSHRNTGELFF.